These 7 T cell receptor beta chains share one sample of origin, sequenced in a study of preoperative IRX-2 immunotherapy in early breast cancer. Treatment reported: preoperative locoregional IRX-2 cytokine immunotherapy. The protocol was immunoSEQ multiplex PCR, while the TCRdb copy is restricted to in-frame clones and leaves out a portion. The repertoire includes more than 20,000 clones, around 72% of them detected once, and 6% to 8% sits in the top ten. The specimen comprised lymph node tissue, sampled after IRX-2 immunotherapy. The receptor source for this set is a human donor with breast cancer.

This chain uses TRBV19 with TRBJ2-5, with 11 bases aligning to TRBD2. Unmatched junction bases numbered 4, after V lost 4 bases and J lost 0 bases. Looked up from germline, CDR1 is LNHDA and CDR2 is SQIVND (reference sequence). The CDR3 is made up of 16 amino acids. CDR3 sequence reads: CASSKLTSGNQETQYF. The CDR3, as DNA: TGTGCCAGTAGTAAACTGACTAGCGGGAACCAAGAGACCCAGTACTTC.

The J gene is TRBJ1-2, the V gene TRBV18, with D possibly being TRBD1 (5 bases). Germline V gene data show CDR1 as KGHSH and CDR2 as LQKENI. The CDR3 length is 14 residues. Deletions cut 3 bases from V and 5 bases from J, with 13 bases between. The DNA of the CDR3 is TGTGCCAGCTCACCCGCCCGGGGGGAGTATGGCTACACCTTC. Translating it yields CASSPARGEYGYTF.

CDR3 loop: CASSSRDRGPTTEAFF. CDR3 in DNA: TGTGCCAGCTCATCCCGGGACAGGGGACCCACCACTGAAGCTTTCTTT. The chain couples TRBV18 to TRBJ1-1; 10 bases map to TRBD1. The CDR3 covers 16 residues. In germline, CDR1 is KGHSH, CDR2 LQKENI. V gave up 5 bases and J gave up 4 bases; unmatched junction bases: 10.

V and J are TRBV6-8 and TRBJ2-7, with D tentatively TRBD1 (5 bases). The germline V gene has CDR1 MNHGY and CDR2 SAAAGT. The CDR3 consists of 13 residues. Trimming removed 8 bases from V and 7 bases from J, with 18 bases in between. The CDR3 DNA follows: TGTGCCAGCCGGGCTTCTCGAAGGGGTGAGCAGTACTTC. It yields the protein CASRASRRGEQYF.

J is TRBJ1-1 and V is TRBV6-8, with D maybe TRBD1 (6 bases). The CDR3 has 13 residues. V lost 4 bases and J lost 4, with 10 bases in between. Germline CDR1 is MNHGY and CDR2 is SAAAGT. The CDR3 spells CASSFTGFTEAFF. DNA of the CDR3: TGTGCCAGCAGTTTTACAGGGTTCACTGAAGCTTTCTTT.

V and J are TRBV11-3 and TRBJ2-1, with D perhaps TRBD2 (6 bases). The V end lost 2 bases, the J end lost 8 bases, and 19 bases lay between the germline ends. Per the germline V gene, CDR1 is SGHNT and CDR2 is YENEEA. The length of the CDR3 is 16 residues. The CDR3 loop is CASSLSAGGVPYEQFF. The CDR3 coding sequence is TGTGCCAGCAGCTTATCAGCGGGCGGGGTCCCCTATGAGCAGTTCTTC.

This clone was counted only a few times. This chain joins TRBV1 and TRBJ1-2; TRBD1 is the table's D call, not checked against the DNA. TRBV1 is a pseudogene segment. The CDR3 covers 15 residues. CDR3: CASSYAGTDNYGYTF. Written as DNA, the CDR3 is TGCGCCAGCAGCTACGCCGGGACAGATAACTATGGCTACACCTTC.